These 18 T cell receptor beta chains share one sample of origin, sequenced in a study of tumor and adjacent non-tumor tissue in lung cancer. Three rounds of nested PCR, following a modified ARM-PCR protocol, produced the TCRbeta library. TCRdb re-called the multiplex PCR reads through MiXCR, storing one row per CDR3 protein. The repertoire holds about 60,000 distinct CDR3 sequences, with around two thirds as singletons. This sample's RNA came from whole unsorted tissue. More than 3 cm separated this lung sample from the edge of the tumor. Sequencing was done on a sample of distant non-tumor lung tissue. Source of these receptors: a man between 65 and 80 years old with non-small cell lung cancer.

This clonotype showed up just a few times. The CDR3 reads CASSVRGNTEAFF. The CDR3 DNA sequence: TGTGCCAGCAGCGTCCGGGGGAACACTGAAGCTTTCTTT. This chain uses TRBV7-9 with TRBJ1-1; D not certain. V was cut by 5 bases and J by 1 base, with 8 bases left in between. CDR1 SEHNR and CDR2 FQNEAQ come from the germline V gene (reference sequence). This CDR3 is 13 amino acids long.

Turning to this clonotype: Its ends do not fully match the called genes, so a read error is possible. V gene TRBV11-1 combines with J gene TRBJ1-1; tentative D call: TRBD1 (5 bases). In germline, CDR1 is SGHAT, CDR2 FQDESV (reference sequence). The CDR3 length is 13 residues. Here the CDR3 DNA reads TGTACCAGCAGTCTGTTGGGGCCCCTGGAGGCTTTCTTT. Translated, it gives CTSSLLGPLEAFF. Drawing the rest from reference TRBV11-1 and TRBJ1-1, the complete variable domain is EAEVAQSPRYKITEKSQAVAFWCDPISGHATLYWYRQILGQGPELLVQFQDESVVDDSQLPKDRFSAERLKGVDSTLKIQPAELGDSAMYLCTSSLLGPLEAFFGQGTRLTVV.

This clonotype was counted ten times or more. This chain uses TRBV5-6 with TRBJ2-2; D is undetermined. Trimming cost V 0 bases and J 3 bases, with 3 bases left between them. CDR3 size: 13 residues. Germline V CDR1 and CDR2: SGHDT, YYEEEE. CDR3 region: CASSLDDTGELFF. In DNA, the CDR3 is TGTGCCAGCAGCTTGGATGACACCGGGGAGCTGTTTTTT.

The chain carries TRBV19 and TRBJ2-3; 9 bases line up with TRBD1. V was pared by 7 bases and J by 3 bases, with 8 bases of the junction left unmatched. Germline loops: CDR1 LNHDA, CDR2 SQIVND (reference sequence). This CDR3 is 15 amino acids long. The CDR3 DNA follows: TGTGCCAGTAAAAGGGGACAGGGTCTGACAGATACGCAGTATTTT. Translated: CASKRGQGLTDTQYF.

About this clonotype itself: A much larger clone differs by one base, so this may be a read error. The V and J genes are TRBV20-1 and TRBJ1-2; tentative D call: TRBD1 (5 bases). The CDR3 loop spans 14 amino acids. Germline CDR1 DFQATT, CDR2 SNEGSKA (reference sequence). The V and J ends lost 6 bases and 4 bases respectively, with 18 bases between them. Written as DNA, the CDR3 is TGCAGTGCCTCTCCCGGACATCGCATCTATGGCTACACCTTC. Translating it yields CSASPGHRIYGYTF.

Points on this clonotype: The junction departs from the called germline gene at one end, perhaps through a read error. CDR3 nucleotides: TGTTCCAGCAGCTTTGGGCAGGGGGCGAGTGAGCAGTTCTTC. This gives the protein CSSSFGQGASEQFF. The rearrangement uses TRBV5-4 and TRBJ2-1; 8 nucleotides agree with TRBD1. Germline V gene data show CDR1 as SGHNT and CDR2 as YYREEE (reference sequence). The CDR3 covers 14 residues.

With regard to this clonotype: This may be a read error: a much more frequent sequence differs by one nucleotide. The gene calls are TRBV10-3 and TRBJ2-1; D may be TRBD2 (6 bases). The V end lost 2 bases, the J end lost 5 bases, and 16 bases lay between the germline ends. Per germline, CDR1 ENHRY and CDR2 SYGVKD. The length of the CDR3 is 16 residues. The CDR3 protein is CAISEITGRGDNEQFF. The DNA for the CDR3 is TGTGCCATCAGTGAGATTACCGGGAGAGGGGACAATGAGCAGTTCTTC.

This clonotype was picked up a small number of times. Sequence at one end of the junction differs from germline and may be a read error. This rearrangement joins TRBV28 to TRBJ2-5, with D hard to call. Germline CDR1 MDHEN, CDR2 SYDVKM. The CDR3 sequence is 14 residues long. The CDR3 reads CASSLAESRESQYF. CDR3 in DNA: TGTGCCAGCAGTTTAGCGGAATCAAGAGAGTCCCAGTACTTC.

The chain employs TRBV2 and TRBJ2-6; D remains ambiguous. This CDR3 has 15 amino acids. Germline loops: CDR1 SNHLY, CDR2 FYNNEI. V lost 2 bases and J lost 1, with 6 bases in between. CDR3 sequence: CASSEFGSGANVLTF. CDR3 in DNA: TGTGCCAGCAGTGAATTTGGATCTGGGGCCAACGTCCTGACTTTC.

On this clonotype: A read error is possible here, since a much larger clone lies one base away. The gene calls are TRBV20-1 and TRBJ1-1; weak D call: TRBD1 (5 bases). The CDR3 has 12 amino acids. Germline values: CDR1 DFQATT, CDR2 SNEGSKA (reference sequence). Trimming took 5 bases from V and 5 from J, leaving 12 bases between them. CDR3 nucleotides: TGCAGTGCTGCCCATGGGGGAACTGAAGCTTTCTTT. Its protein product is CSAAHGGTEAFF.

In the case of this clonotype: A read error may explain this, as a much larger clone is one base away. This CDR3 fails to terminate in the conserved phenylalanine or tryptophan, so it likely reflects a read error. The chain carries TRBV20-1 and TRBJ1-1; perhaps TRBD1 as D (5 bases). V was shortened by 1 base and J by 1 base, with 16 bases between the two germline ends. The CDR3 spans 16 residues. Per the germline V gene, CDR1 is DFQATT and CDR2 is SNEGSKA (reference sequence). The CDR3 spells CSARVWRGQGNTEAFI. In nucleotides, the CDR3 is TGCAGTGCTAGAGTGTGGAGAGGACAAGGGAACACTGAAGCTTTCATT.

About this clonotype: At one end, the junction sequence differs from germline, possibly due to a read error. J is TRBJ2-7 and V is TRBV7-8; D gene unclear. The germline gives CDR1 SGHVS, CDR2 FQNEAQ. The length of the CDR3 is 15 residues. The CDR3 region is CASSLRNRRTYEQYF. In DNA, the CDR3 is TGTGCCAGCAGCCTCCGGAACAGAAGAACCTACGAGCAGTACTTT.

This clonotype has a count of ten or more. The chain is built from TRBV12-3 or TRBV12-4 and TRBJ1-1, with TRBD1 as a possible D gene (5 bases). The CDR3 length is 14 residues. The V and J ends lost 1 base and 9 bases respectively, with 15 bases between them. The CDR3 is CASSLDPGMGQAFF. DNA for the CDR3: TGTGCCAGCAGTTTAGATCCGGGGATGGGACAAGCTTTCTTT.

Concerning this clonotype: A much larger clone differs from this one at a single base, so this may be a read error. The rearrangement uses TRBV11-3 and TRBJ2-7, with 10 positions matching TRBD2. Germline loops: CDR1 SGHNT, CDR2 YENEEA. The CDR3 spans 16 residues. In DNA, the CDR3 is TGTGCCAGCAGCACCCGTAGCGGGAGGACAACCTACAAGCAGTACTTC. Its translation: CASSTRSGRTTYKQYF.

This clonotype was seen a handful of times. The chain links TRBV7-3 to TRBJ2-7; no clear D gene. Deletions cut 2 bases from V and 2 bases from J, with 10 bases between. The germline gives CDR1 SGHTA, CDR2 FQGTGA. This CDR3 is 14 amino acids long. CDR3 in DNA: TGTGCCAGCAGCTTAGCCGCAGGAGCCTACGAGCAGTACTTC. Amino acid sequence: CASSLAAGAYEQYF.

Worth noting for this clonotype: The junction departs from the called germline gene at one end, perhaps through a read error. The chain combines TRBV2 with TRBJ2-3; TRBD1 matches 9 bases. This CDR3 is 15 amino acids long. Germline V gives CDR1 SNHLY, CDR2 FYNNEI. The CDR3 here is CASSAGQGPTDMQYF. The DNA of the CDR3 is TGTGCCAGCAGCGCCGGACAGGGGCCTACAGATATGCAGTATTTT.

To note about this clonotype: Given a much more abundant clone one base away, this may be a read error. V and J are TRBV6-6 and TRBJ2-2; unclear D gene. The V and J ends lost 5 bases and 7 bases respectively, with 5 bases between them. In germline, CDR1 is MNHNY, CDR2 SVGAGI (reference sequence). The CDR3 covers 11 residues. The CDR3 spells CASSTHGELFF. CDR3 DNA: TGTGCCAGCAGTACTCACGGGGAGCTGTTTTTT.

Of note for this clonotype: This sequence may be a read error, since a much larger clone differs from it by one base. In DNA, the CDR3 is TGCAGCGTCATTAGGGGGGTGGCCTACAATGAGCAGTTCTTC. This codes for CSVIRGVAYNEQFF. The chain is built from TRBV29-1 and TRBJ2-1, with D tentatively TRBD1 or TRBD2 (6 bases each). The germline V gene has CDR1 SQVTM and CDR2 ANQGSEA. The V and J ends lost 6 bases and 2 bases respectively, with 14 bases between them. This CDR3 contains 14 residues.